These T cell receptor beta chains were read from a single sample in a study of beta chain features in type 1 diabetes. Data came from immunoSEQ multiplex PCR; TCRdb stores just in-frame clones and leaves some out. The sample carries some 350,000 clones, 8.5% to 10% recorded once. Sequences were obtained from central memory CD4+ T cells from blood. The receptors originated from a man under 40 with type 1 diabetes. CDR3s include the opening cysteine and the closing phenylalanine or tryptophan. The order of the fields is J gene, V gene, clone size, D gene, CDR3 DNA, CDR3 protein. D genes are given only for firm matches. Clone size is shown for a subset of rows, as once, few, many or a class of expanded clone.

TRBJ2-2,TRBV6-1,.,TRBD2,TGTGCCATCAGTGAGAGGAGCGCGGGAGAAGGAGGCGGGGAGCTGTTTTTT,CAISERSAGEGGGELFF
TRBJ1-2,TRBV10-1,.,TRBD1,TGCGCCAGCAGTGAGTCTGCAGGGGGGGACTATGGCTACACCTTC,CASSESAGGDYGYTF
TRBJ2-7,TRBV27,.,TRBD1,TGTGCCAGCAGTCGACCGAGGGACAGATACGAGCAGTACTTC,CASSRPRDRYEQYF
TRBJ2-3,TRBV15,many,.,TGTGCCACCAGCAGAGATGAACGGGCCTTGGATACGCAGTATTTT,CATSRDERALDTQYF
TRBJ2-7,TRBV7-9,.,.,TGTGCCAGCAGCTTAGGTCTCGGATACGAGCAGTACTTC,CASSLGLGYEQYF
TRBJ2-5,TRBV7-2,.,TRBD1,TGTGCCAGCAGCTTGGGACAGTTCCAAGAGACCCAGTACTTC,CASSLGQFQETQYF
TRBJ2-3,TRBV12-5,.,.,TGTGCTAGTGGTTTGGGACAGCGCACAGATACGCAGTATTTT,CASGLGQRTDTQYF
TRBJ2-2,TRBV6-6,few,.,TGTGCCAGCAGTTACGTCAGAGGGGCGGACACCGGGGAGCTGTTTTTT,CASSYVRGADTGELFF
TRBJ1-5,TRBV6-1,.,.,TGTGCCAGCAGTGAAACCCTAAATCAGCCCCAGCATTTT,CASSETLNQPQHF
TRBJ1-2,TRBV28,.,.,TGTGCCAGCAGTTTAGCTGAGAAGGGCTACACCTTC,CASSLAEKGYTF
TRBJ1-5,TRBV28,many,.,TGTGCCAGCAGTGAGCCGGGGGGTGGCGATCAGCCCCAGCATTTT,CASSEPGGGDQPQHF
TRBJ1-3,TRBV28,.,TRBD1,TGTGCCAGCAGTTTAGCGGGACAGGAATCCTCTGGAAACACCATATATTTT,CASSLAGQESSGNTIYF
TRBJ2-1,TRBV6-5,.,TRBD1,TGTGCCAGCAGGCCAGGGGGTTCCCCGTACAATGAGCAGTTCTTC,CASRPGGSPYNEQFF
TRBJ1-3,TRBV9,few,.,TGTGCCAGCAGCGTAGGTCTTCCGGTGGATGGAAACACCATATATTTT,CASSVGLPVDGNTIYF
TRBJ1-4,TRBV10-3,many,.,TGTGCCATCAGTGAACAGGGCTCTGGAAAACTGTTTTTT,CAISEQGSGKLFF
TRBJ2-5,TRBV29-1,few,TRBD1,TGCAGCGTTGAGGGGACAGGGGGAATGGAGACCCAGTACTTC,CSVEGTGGMETQYF
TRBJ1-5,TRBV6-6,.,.,TGTGCCAGCAGGCTAACAGGTCCCAATCAGCCCCAGCATTTT,CASRLTGPNQPQHF
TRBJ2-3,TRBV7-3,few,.,TGTGCCAGCAGTGACTGGTACCAGGAGAATACGCAGTATTTT,CASSDWYQENTQYF
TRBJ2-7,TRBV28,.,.,TGTGCCAGCAGTGGGAGCGGTAACTCCTACGAGCAGTACTTC,CASSGSGNSYEQYF
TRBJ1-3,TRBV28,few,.,TGTGCCAGCAGTTTATCCGAACTCTCTGGAAACACCATATATTTT,CASSLSELSGNTIYF
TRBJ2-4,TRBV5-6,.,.,TGTGCCAGCAGCCATGGACAGCACAAAAACATTCAGTACTTC,CASSHGQHKNIQYF
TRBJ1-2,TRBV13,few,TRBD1,TGTGCCAGCACTCAAGGCGGGGACAGGTCGAACTATGGCTACACCTTC,CASTQGGDRSNYGYTF
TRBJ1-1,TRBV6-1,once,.,TGTGCCATCAGTGAATCAGAGAACACTGAAGCTTTCTTT,CAISESENTEAFF
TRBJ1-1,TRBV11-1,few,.,TGTGCCAGCAGCTCCAGACGAGACCTGGCGTACACTGAAGCTTTCTTT,CASSSRRDLAYTEAFF